The 15 T cell receptor beta chains below all came from one sample that was sequenced in a study of PD-1 blockade in classical Hodgkin lymphoma. Some clones are missing from TCRdb's copy, which holds only in-frame ones; the method was immunoSEQ multiplex PCR. Of 130,000 to 150,000 clones in the sample, around 84% were seen once. After autologous stem cell transplantation all patients relapsed, and prior brentuximab vedotin exposure differed between cohorts. The sample was peripheral blood mononuclear cells (PBMCs), taken before the second cycle of nivolumab. These receptors were taken from a human donor with classical Hodgkin lymphoma.

The V gene is TRBV5-6, the J gene TRBJ1-4; the D is unclear. With 1 base removed from V and 0 bases from J, the gap between germline ends came to 10 bases. The CDR3 covers 16 residues. Germline V gene data show CDR1 as SGHDT and CDR2 as YYEEEE. The CDR3 coding sequence is TGTGCCAGCAGCTTGCGCATTATCGCAACTAATGAAAAACTGTTTTTT. This encodes CASSLRIIATNEKLFF.

The rearrangement links TRBV27 to TRBJ2-1, with no clear D. V was clipped by 6 bases and J by 3 bases, with 3 bases between them. The CDR3 has 11 amino acids. The germline V gene encodes CDR1 MNHEY and CDR2 SMNVEV (reference sequence). The CDR3 DNA reads as TGTGCCAGCAGGTACTACAATGAGCAGTTCTTC. Protein sequence: CASRYYNEQFF.

The J gene is TRBJ2-1, the V gene TRBV29-1, with TRBD2 as a possible D gene (6 bases). The V gene lost 5 bases and the J gene lost 2 bases, with 13 bases spanning the gap. The CDR3 is 14 amino acids. Germline assignment: CDR1 SQVTM and CDR2 ANQGSEA. CDR3 coding DNA: TGCAGCGTTTCTGCGGGAACCCCCTACAATGAGCAGTTCTTC. Protein sequence: CSVSAGTPYNEQFF.

The rearrangement joins TRBV9 to TRBJ2-1, with 8 nucleotides matching TRBD2. The trim removed 0 bases at V and 4 bases at J, leaving 3 bases unmatched. The CDR3 extends over 15 amino acids. Germline V gene lookup returns CDR1 SGDLS and CDR2 YYNGEE. The CDR3 protein is CASSVGGGPYNEQFF. CDR3 DNA: TGTGCCAGCAGCGTAGGCGGGGGGCCTTACAATGAGCAGTTCTTC.

This chain connects TRBV23-1 to TRBJ2-3; 11 bases fit TRBD2. TRBV23-1 is an ORF, with its function uncertain. The V and J ends lost 2 bases and 8 bases, in that order; junction bases with no gene match: 21. The CDR3 spans 20 residues. The CDR3 DNA follows: TGCGCCAGCAGTCAAACCACCGAGACTAGCGGGATCGGGCCTGGTGGTACGCAGTATTTT. Residues: CASSQTTETSGIGPGGTQYF.

This clone was seen at least ten times. The rearrangement uses TRBV28 and TRBJ2-7, with a weak D call TRBD2 (6 bases). The CDR3 is 15 residues long. The germline V and J ends were trimmed by 5 bases and 4 bases, with 18 bases remaining between them. Looked up from germline, CDR1 is MDHEN and CDR2 is SYDVKM. CDR3 sequence reads: CASSPSGPQMYEQYF. The DNA of the CDR3 is TGTGCCAGCAGTCCCAGCGGGCCCCAAATGTACGAGCAGTACTTC.

This chain connects TRBV5-1 to TRBJ2-1; 9 positions agree with TRBD2. This CDR3 contains 15 residues. Germline loops: CDR1 SGHRS, CDR2 YFSETQ. V was pared by 4 bases and J by 4 bases, with 6 bases of the junction left unmatched. In nucleotides, the CDR3 is TGCGCCAGCAGCGAAACTAGCGGGCCTTACAATGAGCAGTTCTTC. It encodes CASSETSGPYNEQFF.

The V gene is TRBV5-6, the J gene TRBJ1-2; 8 bases match TRBD1. J gave up 6 bases and V 4 bases, and 14 bases lay outside the gene matches. The CDR3 is 16 residues long. Germline CDR1 SGHDT, CDR2 YYEEEE. In DNA, the CDR3 is TGTGCCAGCAGCACTCGTTATTCCGGGACAGGCAATGGCTACACCTTC. It translates to CASSTRYSGTGNGYTF.

Turning to this clone: One end of the junction is discordant with germline, which a read error may explain. The J gene is TRBJ1-4, the V gene TRBV10-3, with D perhaps TRBD1 (5 bases). The CDR3 is 15 residues long. Germline values: CDR1 ENHRY, CDR2 SYGVKD. In DNA form, the CDR3 reads TGTGCCAGCAGTTCGTCGACAGTCCATAATGAAAAACTGTTTTTT. Protein product: CASSSSTVHNEKLFF.

The V call is TRBV29-1, the J call TRBJ1-2, with 8 bases fitting TRBD1. The CDR3 contains 12 residues. V dropped 6 bases and J dropped 8; count of bases not matched to a gene: 8. Germline assignment: CDR1 SQVTM and CDR2 ANQGSEA. CDR3 coding DNA: TGCAGCGTGCAAGGACAGGGACGGGGCTACACCTTC. This translates into CSVQGQGRGYTF. Full variable domain (missing parts from reference TRBV29-1 and TRBJ1-2): SAVISQKPSRDICQRGTSLTIQCQVDSQVTMMFWYRQQPGQSLTLIATANQGSEATYESGFVIDKFPISRPNLTFSTLTVSNMSPEDSSIYLCSVQGQGRGYTFGSGTRLTVV.

The chain couples TRBV10-1 to TRBJ1-1, with 11 bases identical to TRBD1. The CDR3 extends over 19 amino acids. The germline CDR1 and CDR2 sequences are WNHNN and SYGVQD (reference sequence). Trimming took 3 bases from V and 1 from J; bases not matched to a gene: 13. CDR3 in DNA: TGCGCCAGCAGTGAATGGACAGGGGGCCTACCTTCGAAGAACACTGAAGCTTTCTTT. This gives the protein CASSEWTGGLPSKNTEAFF.

This clone was observed a single time. The chain employs TRBV6-5 and TRBJ2-7; D is perhaps TRBD1 (5 bases). V was pared by 6 bases and J by 7 bases, with 13 bases between. In germline, CDR1 is MNHEY, CDR2 SVGAGI. This CDR3 has 12 residues. Here the CDR3 DNA reads TGTGCCAGCAGAGACAGTCACGGGGAGCAGTACTTC. Translating it yields CASRDSHGEQYF.

CDR3 sequence: CASSYGTFYYEQYF. In DNA, the CDR3 is TGTGCCAGCAGTTACGGGACTTTCTACTACGAGCAGTACTTC. The chain uses TRBV6-6 and TRBJ2-7; TRBD2 is a possible D gene (6 bases). Germline-derived CDR1 and CDR2 are MNHNY and SVGAGI (reference sequence). V lost 2 bases and J lost 3, with 11 bases in between. The CDR3 consists of 14 residues.

This clone was picked up one time. The chain uses TRBV6-1 and TRBJ1-2; 7 nucleotides align to TRBD1. The germline V gene encodes CDR1 MNHNS and CDR2 SASEGT. The CDR3 runs 15 residues. With 0 bases clipped from V and 3 bases from J, the junction kept 4 bases outside the gene matches. The CDR3 here is CASSEADRVYYGYTF. In DNA, the CDR3 is TGTGCCAGCAGTGAAGCTGACAGGGTTTACTATGGCTACACCTTC.

This clone appeared a few times. The chain links TRBV6-1 to TRBJ2-7, with 9 bases identical to TRBD2. Germline CDR1 and CDR2: MNHNS and SASEGT. The CDR3 loop spans 15 amino acids. Trimming cost V 1 base and J 4 bases; bases outside gene matches: 5. The CDR3, as DNA: TGTGCCAGCAGTGAAGATAATAGCGGGGGTTACGAGCAGTACTTC. Translation: CASSEDNSGGYEQYF.